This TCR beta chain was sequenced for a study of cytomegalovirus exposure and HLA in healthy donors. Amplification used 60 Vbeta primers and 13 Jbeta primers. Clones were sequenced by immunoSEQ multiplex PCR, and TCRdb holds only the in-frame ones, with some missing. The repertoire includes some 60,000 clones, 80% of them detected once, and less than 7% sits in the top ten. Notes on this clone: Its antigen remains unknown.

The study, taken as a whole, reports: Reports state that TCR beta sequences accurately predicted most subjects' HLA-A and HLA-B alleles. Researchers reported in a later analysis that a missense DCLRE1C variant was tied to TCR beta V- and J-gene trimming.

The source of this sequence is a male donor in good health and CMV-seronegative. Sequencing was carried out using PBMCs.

In DNA, the CDR3 is TGTGCCAGCAGAGAATTGGACAGCGGGGGGACCTACGAGCAGTACTTC. Protein product: CASRELDSGGTYEQYF. V is TRBV2 and J is TRBJ2-7, with TRBD2 identical over 9 bases. Looked up from germline, CDR1 is SNHLY and CDR2 is FYNNEI. The CDR3 contains 16 residues. V shed 6 bases and J 2 bases; nucleotides not matched to a gene: 11.